The next 17 T cell receptor beta chains were all read from a single sample in a study of cytomegalovirus exposure and HLA in healthy donors. PCR was performed using 60 Vbeta and 13 Jbeta primers. TCRdb keeps only in-frame clones here, not all; method: immunoSEQ multiplex PCR. The table records roughly 150,000 clones, 73% of them present only once. The sequenced sample was PBMCs. These receptors all come from a woman between 18 and 29 years old in good health and CMV-seropositive.

V is TRBV5-6 and J is TRBJ1-5; D unclear. In germline, CDR1 is SGHDT, CDR2 YYEEEE. Trimming removed 0 bases at V and 6 bases at J, with 10 bases between. This CDR3 is 14 amino acids long. Written as DNA, the CDR3 is TGTGCCAGCAGCTTGGGCCGACTTGCTCAGCCCCAGCATTTT. Translation gives CASSLGRLAQPQHF.

This chain links TRBV9 with TRBJ1-1; D perhaps matches TRBD1 (5 bases). The CDR3 sequence is 13 residues long. With 4 bases removed from V and 11 bases from J, the gap between germline ends came to 18 bases. Per the germline V gene, CDR1 is SGDLS and CDR2 is YYNGEE. The CDR3: CASSPSGLSGAFF. In nucleotides, the CDR3 is TGTGCCAGCAGCCCCTCAGGGTTATCGGGCGCTTTCTTT.

This sequence joins TRBV9 and TRBJ1-2; D remains unclear. The CDR3 extends over 14 amino acids. V lost 0 bases, J lost 3 bases, and 9 bases lay in between. From germline, CDR1 is SGDLS and CDR2 YYNGEE. DNA of the CDR3: TGTGCCAGCAGCGTAGGGTCGGGATACTATGGCTACACCTTC. Its translation: CASSVGSGYYGYTF.

The CDR3 sequence is CASSSGGWDNTEAFF. CDR3 sequence (DNA): TGTGCCAGCAGTTCAGGGGGTTGGGATAACACTGAAGCTTTCTTT. This chain links TRBV6-6 with TRBJ1-1; 7 nucleotides align to TRBD1. Germline CDR1 reads MNHNY; CDR2 reads SVGAGI (reference sequence). CDR3 length: 15 amino acids. Trimming at V came to 4 bases and at J to 2 bases, leaving 7 bases not matched to a gene.

The rearrangement uses TRBV29-1 and TRBJ1-1, with a weak D call TRBD1 (5 bases). In germline, CDR1 is SQVTM, CDR2 ANQGSEA. The CDR3 is made up of 11 amino acids. The CDR3 reads CSGGGGSEAFF. In nucleotides, the CDR3 is TGCAGTGGCGGGGGGGGAAGTGAAGCTTTCTTT.

This chain links TRBV30 with TRBJ1-5, with 8 bases identical to TRBD1. The CDR3 is 18 residues long. The germline V gene encodes CDR1 GTSNPN and CDR2 SVGIG (reference sequence). J lost 3 bases, V lost 2 bases, and 15 bases had no gene match. The chain's CDR3 is CAWSKFYPGTGYNQPQHF. CDR3 DNA: TGTGCCTGGAGTAAATTTTACCCCGGGACAGGCTACAATCAGCCCCAGCATTTT. The entire variable domain, with the rest obtained from reference TRBV30 and TRBJ1-5, is as follows: SQTIHQWPATLVQPVGSPLSLECTVEGTSNPNLYWYRQAAGRGLQLLFYSVGIGQISSEVPQNLSASRPQDRQFILSSKKLLLSDSGFYLCAWSKFYPGTGYNQPQHFGDGTRLSIL.

The rearrangement joins TRBV4-1 to TRBJ2-5, with D possibly matching TRBD1 (6 bases). The CDR3 runs to 16 residues. The V gene's germline CDR1 is MGHRA and CDR2 YSYEKL. V lost 5 bases, J lost 0 bases, and 16 bases lay in between. In DNA form, the CDR3 reads TGCGCCAGCAGCAAAGTCCAAACAGGGAACCAAGAGACCCAGTACTTC. As protein: CASSKVQTGNQETQYF.

J is TRBJ2-7 and V is TRBV28; 7 bases are shared with TRBD1. The V segment lost 4 bases and the J segment 3 bases; nucleotides outside the gene matches: 9. The CDR3 is made up of 15 amino acids. The germline CDR1 and CDR2 sequences are MDHEN and SYDVKM. CDR3 sequence reads: CASSSPGTDIYEQYF. The CDR3 nucleotides are TGTGCCAGCAGTTCCCCCGGGACAGATATCTACGAGCAGTACTTC.

J is TRBJ1-2 and V is TRBV4-3, with TRBD1 matching 7 bases. Germline V gene data show CDR1 as LGHNA and CDR2 as YSLEER. The CDR3 is made up of 16 amino acids. J was trimmed by 4 bases and V by 5 bases; bases with no gene match: 13. The CDR3 protein is CASSSDRDSFLYGYTF. Here the CDR3 DNA reads TGCGCCAGCAGCTCTGACCGGGACAGTTTTCTCTATGGCTACACCTTC.

The chain employs TRBV10-3 and TRBJ1-1; 10 bases are a match to TRBD1. Germline CDR1 ENHRY, CDR2 SYGVKD. The CDR3 loop spans 17 amino acids. Trimming removed 0 bases from V and 0 bases from J; junction bases left unmatched: 4. The CDR3 sequence: CAISESGTGALNTEAFF. The CDR3 nucleotides read TGTGCCATCAGTGAGTCTGGGACAGGGGCCTTGAACACTGAAGCTTTCTTT.

The J gene is TRBJ1-5, the V gene TRBV4-3, with 9 bases fitting TRBD1. V lost 4 bases and J lost 7; bases outside the gene matches: 5. CDR3 length: 14 residues. Germline CDR1 and CDR2: LGHNA and YSLEER. CDR3 loop: CASSRTGGVQPQHF. In nucleotides, the CDR3 is TGCGCCAGCAGCCGAACAGGGGGCGTACAGCCCCAGCATTTT.

This clone has just a few counts. The V and J genes are TRBV7-2 and TRBJ1-6; 11 bases fit TRBD1. CDR3 size: 15 residues. Germline CDR1 reads SGHTA; CDR2 reads FQGNSA. Trimming removed 3 bases from V and 11 bases from J; junction bases left unmatched: 6. The CDR3 here is CASSLGQGGPTPLHF. CDR3 nucleotide sequence: TGTGCCAGCAGCTTGGGACAGGGGGGACCTACACCCCTCCACTTT.

The chain combines TRBV9 with TRBJ2-2, with a possible D match to TRBD1 (6 bases). The germline CDR1 and CDR2 sequences are SGDLS and YYNGEE. V lost 2 bases, J lost 4 bases, and 12 bases lay in between. CDR3 length: 15 residues. The CDR3 DNA sequence: TGTGCCAGCAGCGTGCAGGGGCATAGCACCGGGGAGCTGTTTTTT. Protein sequence: CASSVQGHSTGELFF.

The genes are TRBV27 and TRBJ1-6, with unresolved D. This CDR3 spans 15 amino acids. The V end was cut by 5 bases, the J end by 9 bases, with 17 bases between. Looked up from germline, CDR1 is MNHEY and CDR2 is SMNVEV (reference sequence). The CDR3 coding sequence is TGTGCCAGCAGTCCGCTGGCGGGAGGAAGTTCACCCCTCCACTTT. Protein: CASSPLAGGSSPLHF.

This sequence joins TRBV4-3 and TRBJ2-5; D uncertain. V lost 0 bases and J 5 bases, leaving 13 bases between the germline ends. CDR1 and CDR2 (germline): LGHNA, YSLEER. This CDR3 has 15 residues. The CDR3 protein is CASSQDHGLGETQYF. The DNA for the CDR3 is TGCGCCAGCAGCCAAGATCATGGCCTCGGGGAGACCCAGTACTTC.

This sequence joins TRBV5-1 and TRBJ2-3; 8 nucleotides match TRBD1. Germline V CDR1 and CDR2: SGHRS, YFSETQ. The J segment lost 6 bases and the V segment lost 1 base, leaving 13 bases of the junction unmatched. This CDR3 region has 17 residues. CDR3 nucleotide sequence: TGCGCCAGCAGCTTGAAGAGTGGACAGGGATCAACCGATACGCAGTATTTT. Translating gives CASSLKSGQGSTDTQYF.

The rearrangement joins TRBV30 to TRBJ1-4; D gene ambiguous. CDR1 GTSNPN and CDR2 SVGIG come from the germline V gene (reference sequence). The CDR3 spans 13 residues. V lost 1 base, J lost 6 bases, and 9 bases lay in between. The CDR3 region has the DNA TGTGCCTGGAGTGGTAGAATTGATGAAAAACTGTTTTTT. It codes for CAWSGRIDEKLFF.